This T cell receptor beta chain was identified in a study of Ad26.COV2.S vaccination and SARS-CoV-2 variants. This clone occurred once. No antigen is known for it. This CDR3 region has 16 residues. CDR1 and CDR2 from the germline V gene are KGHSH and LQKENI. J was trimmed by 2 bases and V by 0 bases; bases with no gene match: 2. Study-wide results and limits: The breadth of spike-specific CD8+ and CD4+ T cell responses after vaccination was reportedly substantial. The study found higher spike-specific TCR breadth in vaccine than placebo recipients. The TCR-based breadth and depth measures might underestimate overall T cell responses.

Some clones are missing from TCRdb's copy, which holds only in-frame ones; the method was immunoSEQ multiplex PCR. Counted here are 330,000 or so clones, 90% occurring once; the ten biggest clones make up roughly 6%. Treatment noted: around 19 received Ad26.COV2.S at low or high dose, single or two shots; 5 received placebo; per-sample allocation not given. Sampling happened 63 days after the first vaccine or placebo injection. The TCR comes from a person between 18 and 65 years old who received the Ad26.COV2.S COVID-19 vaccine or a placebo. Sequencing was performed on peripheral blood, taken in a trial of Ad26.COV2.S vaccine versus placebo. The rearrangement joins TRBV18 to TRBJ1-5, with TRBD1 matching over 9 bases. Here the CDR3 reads CASSPPQGAGNQPQHF. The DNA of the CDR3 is TGTGCCAGCTCACCACCACAGGGGGCTGGCAATCAGCCCCAGCATTTT.